The 8 T cell receptor beta chains reported below all come from one sample, sequenced in a study of cytomegalovirus exposure and HLA in healthy donors. The PCR ran on 60 Vbeta and 13 Jbeta primers. Sequencing used immunoSEQ multiplex PCR; TCRdb keeps in-frame clones, though not all of them. The sample totals some 33,000 clones. The sample was PBMCs. The source is a female donor in good health and CMV-seronegative.

The chain carries TRBV18 and TRBJ2-3; D remains unclear. Germline lookup yields CDR1 KGHSH and CDR2 LQKENI. V was trimmed by 0 bases and J by 4 bases, leaving 5 bases between them. CDR3 length: 13 amino acids. The CDR3 region is CASSPPSADTQYF. Written as DNA, the CDR3 is TGTGCCAGCTCACCACCGTCCGCAGATACGCAGTATTTT.

This chain links TRBV30 with TRBJ1-4; D ambiguous. This CDR3 comprises 14 residues. Germline V gives CDR1 GTSNPN, CDR2 SVGIG (reference sequence). Trimming took 0 bases from V and 8 from J, leaving 13 bases between them. As DNA, the CDR3 is TGTGCCTGGAGTGTAATGGGAGGAGGGGAAAAACTGTTTTTT. It is translated as CAWSVMGGGEKLFF.

The rearrangement joins TRBV7-3 to TRBJ2-5; 7 bases map to TRBD1. Germline CDR1 SGHTA, CDR2 FQGTGA. Trimming at V came to 5 bases and at J to 2 bases, leaving 5 bases not matched to a gene. This CDR3 region has 14 residues. The CDR3 spells CASSEGGQQETQYF. The CDR3 DNA is TGTGCCAGCAGCGAAGGGGGACAGCAAGAGACCCAGTACTTC.

V gene TRBV7-9 combines with J gene TRBJ2-7, with 8 positions matching TRBD1. V shed 4 bases, J shed 4 bases, and the junction held 12 bases outside the gene matches. CDR1 SEHNR and CDR2 FQNEAQ come from the germline V gene (reference sequence). The CDR3 totals 16 residues. The CDR3 DNA sequence: TGTGCCAGCAGCTCCCGCATGACAGGGGAGCTATACGAGCAGTACTTC. Protein sequence: CASSSRMTGELYEQYF.

The chain has TRBV19 and TRBJ1-5, with 7 nucleotides matching TRBD1. The trim removed 11 bases at V and 10 bases at J, leaving 8 bases unmatched. The CDR3 consists of 11 residues. Germline CDR1 and CDR2: LNHDA and SQIVND (reference sequence). The CDR3 nucleotides are TGTGCCTCCCACAGGGGAGGACCCCAGCATTTT. This encodes CASHRGGPQHF.

The J gene is TRBJ1-1, the V gene TRBV18; D uncertain. The CDR3 is made up of 14 amino acids. The germline V gene has CDR1 KGHSH and CDR2 LQKENI. V was shortened by 2 bases and J by 0 bases, with 7 bases between the two germline ends. CDR3 residues: CASSPARMNTEAFF. In DNA form, the CDR3 reads TGTGCCAGCTCACCAGCCAGAATGAACACTGAAGCTTTCTTT.

The rearrangement links TRBV5-1 to TRBJ2-7; TRBD2 is a possible D gene (6 bases). V lost 5 bases and J lost 0, with 18 bases in between. The germline V gene has CDR1 SGHRS and CDR2 YFSETQ. The CDR3 has 16 residues. The DNA of the CDR3 is TGCGCCAGCAGGGACGGGGGTCCTCACCTCTCCTACGAGCAGTACTTC. This encodes CASRDGGPHLSYEQYF.

The rearrangement uses TRBV28 and TRBJ2-1; possible D gene TRBD2, 5 bases. Germline CDR1 reads MDHEN; CDR2 reads SYDVKM. This CDR3 is built from 15 residues. The ends were cut back, 2 bases at V and 7 bases at J, with 15 bases in the middle. Here the CDR3 DNA reads TGTGCCAGCAGTTTAGTACTACCCGGAGGAAATGAGCAGTTCTTC. It specifies CASSLVLPGGNEQFF. The full variable domain, completed using reference TRBV28 and TRBJ2-1, is DVKVTQSSRYLVKRTGEKVFLECVQDMDHENMFWYRQDPGLGLRLIYFSYDVKMKEKGDIPEGYSVSREKKERFSLILESASTNQTSMYLCASSLVLPGGNEQFFGPGTRLTVL.